This T cell receptor (beta chain) was recorded in a study of cytomegalovirus exposure and HLA in healthy donors. Broader study findings: In vitro work confirmed that a few CMV-associated chains recognize CMV antigens. TCR beta V segments were, for the most part, productive about 90% or about 30% of the time in an earlier analysis.

As regards this clone: The antigen is undetermined.

All the people who gave samples were healthy bone marrow donors. The germline gives CDR1 SGHDT, CDR2 YYEEEE. CDR3 size: 18 residues. The V segment lost 5 bases and the J segment 5 bases; nucleotides outside the gene matches: 12. Primers included in the PCR were 60 Vbeta and 13 Jbeta primers. In the authors' methods: Later analysis identified some 88 million unique TCR beta chains, around 10 million shared. Libraries were prepared by immunoSEQ multiplex PCR; TCRdb keeps only in-frame clonotypes and omits some of them. For V, J and clone size, that table is used; D and trimming come from the DNA. The table has some 140,000 clones, around 77% seen once.

The sequenced sample was PBMCs. J is TRBJ2-5 and V is TRBV5-6; TRBD2 matches at 16 bases. This clonotype originated in a woman aged 60-75 years in good health and CMV-seronegative. CDR3 DNA sequence: TGTGCCAGCAGTCCGGGACTAGCGGGGGGGACCCGTCGGGAGACCCAGTACTTC. This sequence encodes CASSPGLAGGTRRETQYF.